The rows below give T cell receptor beta chains drawn from one sample of a study of T-cell memory formation after mild COVID-19. TCRdb ran MiXCR on the 5' RACE reads and lists one entry per CDR3 protein. The table includes about 190,000 distinct CDR3 sequences, about 18% detected once. Material: PBMCs or a T cell subset sorted from them (not recorded which). These receptors came from an adult woman who had mild COVID-19 (a few samples of this study predate the infection). Cell type and time point are not known. CDR3s include the opening cysteine and the closing phenylalanine or tryptophan. Expanded clones get a size class; other rows say once, few or many, or leave the size out.

>TRBJ2-3|TRBV7-9|few
CASSRGLAGADTQYF
>TRBJ2-5|TRBV7-6|few
CASSLARVETQYF
>TRBJ2-5|TRBV12-3/TRBV12-4|NA
CASSQRGGLETQYF
>TRBJ2-1|TRBV29-1|few
CSVGGLAGGYNEQFF
>TRBJ1-5|TRBV5-6|NA
CASSLYTSRDQPQHF
>TRBJ2-1|TRBV5-5|few
CASSSGAGEQFF
>TRBJ2-3|TRBV18|NA
CASSPVRTGGSNTQYF
>TRBJ2-1|TRBV5-1|NA
CASSLNPPVGEQFF
>TRBJ2-1|TRBV24-1|many
CATSDRTSGFLNEQFF
>TRBJ1-2|TRBV12-3/TRBV12-4|many
CASSLAGNYGYTF
>TRBJ2-5|TRBV5-1|NA
CASSLGTAPQETQYF
>TRBJ1-2|TRBV4-1|few
CASSQDLTVANYGYTF
>TRBJ2-7|TRBV7-9|few
CASSFYEDEQYF
>TRBJ2-7|TRBV5-1|NA
CASSPGTGVSYEQYF
>TRBJ2-7|TRBV2|NA
CASSDETPSSYEQYF
>TRBJ2-6|TRBV7-9|NA
CASSPLSWYPTF
>TRBJ1-3|TRBV18|NA
CASSKGRSGNTIYF
>TRBJ1-1|TRBV6-5|NA
CASCQGTEAFF
>TRBJ2-1|TRBV6-4|few
CASSDSVGNEQFF
>TRBJ2-2|TRBV6-5|NA
CASSQQTPNTGELFF
>TRBJ2-7|TRBV20-1|NA
CSAEPGLVQYEQYF
>TRBJ1-5|TRBV7-6|many
CASSLGGGFQPQHF
>TRBJ2-3|TRBV7-2|few
CASSFAERDTQYF
>TRBJ2-2|TRBV7-9|few
CASSRRLARGPNTGELFF
>TRBJ2-1|TRBV5-1|NA
CASSLGTLKRGNEQFF
>TRBJ2-6|TRBV29-1|few
CSVFDMKSSGANVLTF
>TRBJ1-1|TRBV5-1|NA
CASSLDNRVGTEAFF
>TRBJ2-1|TRBV7-8|NA
CASSFRGWNEQFF
>TRBJ2-7|TRBV27|many
CASSLAGVYEQYF
>TRBJ1-2|TRBV12-3/TRBV12-4|few
CASSFRDSYGYTF
>TRBJ2-7|TRBV6-6|few
CASSDDRLYAYEQYF
>TRBJ2-3|TRBV9|many
CASSPLAGDTDTQYF
>TRBJ2-1|TRBV5-1|few
CASSISGGAINEQFF
>TRBJ1-2|TRBV10-3|NA
CAISGGQDYNYGYTF
>TRBJ2-1|TRBV2|once
CASSGTSGRSNEQFF
>TRBJ1-6|TRBV12-3/TRBV12-4|NA
CASSLGISPLHF
>TRBJ2-2|TRBV5-1|few
CASSLAGPGNTGELFF
>TRBJ2-2|TRBV7-6|few
CASSLMSGRNTGELFF
>TRBJ2-3|TRBV27|few
CASSLYVSEGDTQYF
>TRBJ2-5|TRBV6-6|NA
CASSSRTSGGETQYF
>TRBJ1-2|TRBV7-2|few
CASSSTGLRVYGYTF
>TRBJ2-4|TRBV5-6|NA
CASSQLGTGFVAKNIQYF
>TRBJ1-5|TRBV20-1|NA
CSARGSSTTGNQPQHF
>TRBJ2-1|TRBV7-2|NA
CASSFGQANVEQFF
>TRBJ2-3|TRBV7-2|NA
CASRYVQRGSGGRPSTDTQYF
>TRBJ2-7|TRBV2|NA
CASSKQGNEQYF
>TRBJ2-2|TRBV24-1|few
CATSDSMGGELFF
>TRBJ1-4|TRBV12-3/TRBV12-4|NA
CASSTPSRLGEKLFF
>TRBJ2-1|TRBV3-1|few
CASSPWTSGGANEQFF
>TRBJ2-1|TRBV12-3/TRBV12-4|many
CASSLAGGYNEQFF
>TRBJ1-1|TRBV20-1|few
CSAVTGDTEAFF
>TRBJ1-2|TRBV29-1|NA
CSVKQENYGYTF
>TRBJ2-3|TRBV5-5|few
CASSSDPDTQYF
>TRBJ1-3|TRBV7-9|NA
CASSLNDRPSSGNTIYF
>TRBJ1-1|TRBV7-9|few
CASSFLLGGTEAFF
>TRBJ2-1|TRBV9|NA
CASMGSGRRDSYNEQFF
>TRBJ2-7|TRBV13|NA
CASSLGGTPQYF
>TRBJ2-7|TRBV5-6|NA
CASSSDTLSYEQYF
>TRBJ1-2|TRBV7-9|few
CASSLAPGADYGYTF